Below are 31 T cell receptor beta chains sequenced from a single sample in a study of T cells after yellow fever vaccination. TCRdb independently ran MiXCR on the 5' RACE reads; one entry per CDR3 protein. The repertoire includes 300,000 to 400,000 distinct CDR3 sequences, approximately 6% of them detected once, and about 15% sits in the top ten. The sample in question was PBMCs, obtained 5 days after the yellow fever booster vaccination. The origin of the receptors is a man under 40 who received the YFV17D yellow fever vaccine.

This clonotype has ten or more counts. This chain uses TRBV20-1 with TRBJ2-7; D not resolved. The CDR3 consists of 13 residues. Germline assignment: CDR1 DFQATT and CDR2 SNEGSKA (reference sequence). V dropped 1 base and J dropped 9 bases, with 16 bases sitting between them. CDR3 sequence: CSARVRRSTGQYF. CDR3 bases: TGCAGTGCTAGAGTTAGAAGATCAACTGGGCAGTACTTC.

This clonotype was seen repeatedly, ten times or more. This rearrangement joins TRBV19 to TRBJ2-1; the D gene is possibly TRBD1 (6 bases). V dropped 6 bases and J dropped 4 bases, with 19 bases sitting between them. Looked up from germline, CDR1 is LNHDA and CDR2 is SQIVND (reference sequence). The length of the CDR3 is 16 residues. The CDR3 sequence is CASSQDLGTLYNEQFF. CDR3 nucleotide sequence: TGTGCCAGTAGCCAAGACCTCGGGACACTATACAATGAGCAGTTCTTC.

This clonotype was seen a handful of times. J is TRBJ2-3 and V is TRBV7-9; D remains ambiguous. Germline V CDR1 and CDR2: SEHNR, FQNEAQ (reference sequence). The CDR3 totals 14 residues. V lost 6 bases and J 4 bases, leaving 14 bases between the germline ends. The CDR3 spells CASRSPEKADTQYF. Here the CDR3 DNA reads TGTGCCAGCAGATCCCCAGAGAAAGCAGATACGCAGTATTTT.

This clonotype was recorded at least ten times. The gene calls are TRBV27 and TRBJ2-2; possibly TRBD2 for D (6 bases). Deletions cut 0 bases from V and 4 bases from J, with 15 bases between. The germline V gene encodes CDR1 MNHEY and CDR2 SMNVEV (reference sequence). The CDR3 runs to 17 residues. The CDR3 is CASSLSSRLAVTGELFF. In DNA, the CDR3 is TGTGCCAGCAGTTTATCGTCCAGGTTAGCGGTCACCGGGGAGCTGTTTTTT.

This clonotype came up a few times. The chain links TRBV7-2 to TRBJ2-5; possibly TRBD1 or TRBD2 for D (5 bases each). The CDR3 is 15 residues long. V was shortened by 5 bases and J by 4 bases, with 17 bases between the two germline ends. Germline CDR1 and CDR2: SGHTA and FQGNSA. CDR3 DNA sequence: TGTGCCAGCAGCACCGTAGGAAGTGGGGGAGAGACCCAGTACTTC. Its protein product is CASSTVGSGGETQYF.

This chain connects TRBV20-1 to TRBJ2-7; the match to TRBD2 covers 8 bases. Germline V gives CDR1 DFQATT, CDR2 SNEGSKA (reference sequence). V gave up 6 bases and J gave up 6 bases; unmatched junction bases: 16. The CDR3 loop spans 15 amino acids. CDR3 bases: TGCAGTGCCACCAAATCGGGGGGGCTAGTTAGCGAGCAGTACTTC. This encodes CSATKSGGLVSEQYF.

This clonotype has a count of ten or more. The V gene is TRBV5-4, the J gene TRBJ2-3; D unclear. Per the germline V gene, CDR1 is SGHNT and CDR2 is YYREEE (reference sequence). V lost 0 bases to trimming and J lost 8 bases, with 13 bases between them. The CDR3 sequence is 14 residues long. The CDR3 loop reads CASSLGQSVGTQYF. In DNA, the CDR3 is TGTGCCAGCAGCTTGGGACAAAGTGTGGGTACGCAGTATTTT.

The table lists this clonotype with a few counts. V and J are TRBV9 and TRBJ2-7; the D gene is possibly TRBD2 (7 bases). CDR1 and CDR2 from the germline V gene are SGDLS and YYNGEE. This CDR3 has 17 residues. Trimming stripped 3 bases from V and 2 bases from J, with 21 bases between. The CDR3 DNA sequence: TGTGCCAGCAGCGGTTCCAGCGGGACAACCAAAACCTACGAGCAGTACTTC. It translates to CASSGSSGTTKTYEQYF. The full variable domain, its missing parts supplied by reference TRBV9 and TRBJ2-7, is DSGVTQTPKHLITATGQRVTLRCSPRSGDLSVYWYQQSLDQGLQFLIQYYNGEERAKGNILERFSAQQFPDLHSELNLSSLELGDSALYFCASSGSSGTTKTYEQYFGPGTRLTVT.

This clonotype appeared a few times. Here the CDR3 reads CASSIEYSYNEQFF. CDR3 nucleotide sequence: TGTGCCAGCAGCATCGAGTACTCCTACAATGAGCAGTTCTTC. This rearrangement joins TRBV6-4 to TRBJ2-1; D unclear. Trimming removed 6 bases at V and 0 bases at J, with 9 bases between. Germline CDR1 is MRHNA and CDR2 is SNTAGT. The length of the CDR3 is 14 residues.

This clonotype was observed at least ten times. J is TRBJ2-5 and V is TRBV12-3 or TRBV12-4, with D possibly being TRBD1 (6 bases). The CDR3 is 14 amino acids. V lost 3 bases and J lost 5, with 13 bases in between. CDR3: CASSFSGERETQYF. As DNA, the CDR3 is TGTGCCAGCAGTTTTTCAGGGGAGCGGGAGACCCAGTACTTC.

Ten or more counts support this clonotype. This chain links TRBV7-9 with TRBJ2-5, with D perhaps assigned TRBD1 or TRBD2 (5 bases each). This CDR3 is built from 16 residues. Trimming stripped 0 bases from V and 0 bases from J, with 11 bases between. Looked up from germline, CDR1 is SEHNR and CDR2 is FQNEAQ (reference sequence). The CDR3: CASSLAVLGDQETQYF. The CDR3 DNA reads as TGTGCCAGCAGCTTAGCCGTACTGGGGGACCAAGAGACCCAGTACTTC.

This clonotype showed up many times. This chain joins TRBV4-3 and TRBJ2-1, with D possibly called TRBD1 or TRBD2 (5 bases each). Trimming stripped 8 bases from V and 2 bases from J, with 16 bases between. Germline V gene data show CDR1 as LGHNA and CDR2 as YSLEER. The CDR3 is 15 amino acids. The CDR3 DNA reads as TGCGCCAGCGCCCCCGGGACCGCGGCCTACAATGAGCAGTTCTTC. The encoded protein is CASAPGTAAYNEQFF.

This clonotype was counted ten times or more. This CDR3 reads CSVLDVNEQFF. CDR3 bases: TGCAGTGTCCTCGATGTGAATGAGCAGTTCTTC. The chain employs TRBV20-1 and TRBJ2-1; unclear D gene. CDR3 length equals 11 residues. Germline-derived CDR1 and CDR2 are DFQATT and SNEGSKA (reference sequence). V lost 7 bases and J lost 7, with 11 bases in between.

The chain recombines TRBV5-1 with TRBJ2-5; TRBD2 aligns across 13 bases. The CDR3 extends over 17 amino acids. From germline, CDR1 is SGHRS and CDR2 YFSETQ. V was pared by 0 bases and J by 5 bases, with 7 bases of the junction left unmatched. The CDR3 DNA follows: TGCGCCAGCAGCTTGGTACTAGCGGGAGGGCCGACGGAGACCCAGTACTTC. Translation: CASSLVLAGGPTETQYF. Full variable domain (remainder filled in from reference TRBV5-1 and TRBJ2-5): KAGVTQTPRYLIKTRGQQVTLSCSPISGHRSVSWYQQTPGQGLQFLFEYFSETQRNKGNFPGRFSGRQFSNSRSEMNVSTLELGDSALYLCASSLVLAGGPTETQYFGPGTRLLVL.

Concerning this clonotype itself: Its ends do not fully match the called genes, so a read error is possible. The CDR3 bases are TGCAGTGCTAGAATGGACCAGGGGGCGCGGGCCTTC. Protein: CSARMDQGARAF. This chain connects TRBV20-1 to TRBJ2-7; TRBD1 matches at 8 bases. The CDR3 consists of 12 residues. CDR1 is DFQATT and CDR2 is SNEGSKA in the germline V gene (reference sequence).

This clonotype was counted a few times. This chain connects TRBV7-2 to TRBJ1-1; maybe TRBD1 (6 bases). Between the trimmed V and J ends, which lost 3 bases and 0 bases, there was a span of 11 bases. The CDR3 contains 15 residues. Germline V CDR1 and CDR2: SGHTA, FQGNSA. This chain's CDR3 is CASSFSTGMNTEAFF. CDR3 sequence (DNA): TGTGCCAGCAGCTTTTCGACAGGCATGAACACTGAAGCTTTCTTT.

This clonotype was recorded at least ten times. The chain is built from TRBV29-1 and TRBJ2-7; 8 nucleotides align to TRBD1. The CDR3 extends over 13 amino acids. Germline values: CDR1 SQVTM, CDR2 ANQGSEA. V lost 4 bases to trimming and J lost 2 bases; unmatched junction nucleotides: 4. The CDR3 sequence: CSVGTGSPYEQYF. The CDR3, as DNA: TGCAGCGTTGGGACAGGGTCTCCCTACGAGCAGTACTTC.

This clonotype occurred many times. This sequence joins TRBV4-3 and TRBJ1-5; D is ambiguous. Germline lookup yields CDR1 LGHNA and CDR2 YSLEER. The CDR3 loop spans 14 amino acids. Trimming took 0 bases from V and 7 from J, leaving 10 bases between them. CDR3 coding DNA: TGCGCCAGCAGCCAAGATCAGGAGGGACAGCCCCAGCATTTT. Translating gives CASSQDQEGQPQHF.

This clonotype was detected only a few times. This chain joins TRBV7-6 and TRBJ2-7; 8 positions match TRBD1. V trimming: 1 base; J trimming: 5 bases; junction bases outside the gene matches: 10. CDR1 SGHVS and CDR2 FNYEAQ come from the germline V gene. There are 16 residues in the CDR3. The CDR3: CASSLEQGQGSHEQYF. The CDR3 bases are TGTGCCAGCAGCTTAGAGCAAGGACAGGGTTCCCACGAGCAGTACTTC.

This clonotype came up a few times. The chain has TRBV7-2 and TRBJ2-1; 7 bases are shared with TRBD2. Per germline, CDR1 SGHTA and CDR2 FQGNSA. The V segment lost 4 bases and the J segment 1 base; nucleotides outside the gene matches: 4. The CDR3 contains 15 residues. In DNA, the CDR3 is TGTGCCAGCAGCTATACGGGAGGTTCCTACAATGAGCAGTTCTTC. This codes for CASSYTGGSYNEQFF.

J is TRBJ2-3 and V is TRBV7-3; TRBD2 matches 8 bases. The CDR3 contains 15 residues. V dropped 6 bases and J dropped 4; count of bases not matched to a gene: 9. In germline, CDR1 is SGHTA, CDR2 FQGTGA. CDR3 region: CASRGGRSISDTQYF. The CDR3 DNA is TGTGCCAGCAGGGGCGGGAGGTCGATCTCAGATACGCAGTATTTT.

To note about this clonotype: It may be a read error: a sequence one base away is much more abundant. The chain employs TRBV7-2 and TRBJ2-5, with 7 bases that match TRBD1. V lost 1 base and J lost 6; bases outside the gene matches: 11. Per germline, CDR1 SGHTA and CDR2 FQGNSA. The CDR3 is 16 residues long. CDR3: CASSLGPGQPQKTQYF. For the CDR3, the DNA is TGTGCCAGCAGCTTAGGACCGGGACAGCCTCAAAAGACCCAGTACTTC.

This clonotype was seen a handful of times. The rearrangement links TRBV12-3 or TRBV12-4 to TRBJ2-7; D may be TRBD2 (5 bases). CDR3 length equals 14 residues. V was pared by 4 bases and J by 5 bases, with 15 bases between. The CDR3 loop is CASSSDRSGDEQYF. The CDR3 nucleotides read TGTGCCAGCAGTTCGGACCGCTCCGGGGACGAGCAGTACTTC.

The table lists this clonotype with a few counts. The chain employs TRBV6-5 and TRBJ2-3; D gene ambiguous. The V end was cut by 2 bases, the J end by 4 bases, with 16 bases between. The germline V gene has CDR1 MNHEY and CDR2 SVGAGI. The CDR3 is 16 residues long. This CDR3 reads CASSYLVTTRADTQYF. Here the CDR3 DNA reads TGTGCCAGCAGTTACCTTGTGACGACAAGGGCAGATACGCAGTATTTT.

This clonotype showed up just a few times. The chain has TRBV9 and TRBJ2-2; D call uncertain. The CDR3 has 17 amino acids. Trimming removed 0 bases at V and 1 base at J, with 13 bases between. Germline V CDR1 and CDR2: SGDLS, YYNGEE. The CDR3 bases are TGTGCCAGCAGCGTAGGAGGTTATTGGCAGAACACCGGGGAGCTGTTTTTT. Translation: CASSVGGYWQNTGELFF.

This clonotype was observed a handful of times. In nucleotides, the CDR3 is TGTGCCAGCAATGAGGCCGATGGGGCCAACGTCCTGACTTTC. Encoded protein: CASNEADGANVLTF. The gene calls are TRBV27 and TRBJ2-6; D call uncertain. The CDR3 spans 14 residues. With 7 bases removed from V and 3 bases from J, the gap between germline ends came to 10 bases. Germline loops: CDR1 MNHEY, CDR2 SMNVEV (reference sequence).

Ten or more counts support this clonotype. The J gene is TRBJ1-3, the V gene TRBV20-1, with 7 bases lining up with TRBD1. The CDR3 is 15 residues long. Trimming took 4 bases from V and 4 from J; bases not matched to a gene: 10. In germline, CDR1 is DFQATT, CDR2 SNEGSKA (reference sequence). CDR3 sequence (DNA): TGCAGTGCTAAAAGAGGACAGGCGGGGGGAAACACCATATATTTT. It specifies CSAKRGQAGGNTIYF.

In its sample, this clonotype was seen many times. This rearrangement joins TRBV5-1 to TRBJ2-1, with TRBD2 identical over 9 bases. V lost 3 bases and J lost 2; bases outside the gene matches: 6. This CDR3 contains 16 residues. Germline CDR1 is SGHRS and CDR2 is YFSETQ. The CDR3 region is CASSSSSSGTYNEQFF. Here the CDR3 DNA reads TGCGCCAGCAGCTCCTCTTCTAGCGGGACCTACAATGAGCAGTTCTTC. Full variable domain (rest looked up from reference TRBV5-1 and TRBJ2-1): KAGVTQTPRYLIKTRGQQVTLSCSPISGHRSVSWYQQTPGQGLQFLFEYFSETQRNKGNFPGRFSGRQFSNSRSEMNVSTLELGDSALYLCASSSSSSGTYNEQFFGPGTRLTVL.

This clonotype was counted between two and nine times. The chain couples TRBV10-3 to TRBJ2-7; TRBD2 might be the D (5 bases). Germline V gene sequence: CDR1 ENHRY, CDR2 SYGVKD. The ends were cut back, 1 base at V and 6 bases at J, with 7 bases in the middle. The CDR3 contains 12 residues. The CDR3 nucleotides read TGTGCCATCAGTGAGTTCGGGATCGAGCAGTACTTC. It specifies CAISEFGIEQYF.

There are a few counts of this clonotype. The chain joins TRBV7-9 to TRBJ1-1; D is unclear. The CDR3 runs 17 residues. V gave up 5 bases and J gave up 2 bases, with 21 bases separating them. Germline V lookup: CDR1 SEHNR, CDR2 FQNEAQ (reference sequence). CDR3 sequence (DNA): TGTGCCAGCAGCCACGGGGATCTTTCGCCGATTAACACTGAAGCTTTCTTT. Translated, it gives CASSHGDLSPINTEAFF.

This clonotype was counted between two and nine times. The rearrangement joins TRBV5-6 to TRBJ2-1, with D possibly called TRBD1 or TRBD2 (5 bases each). The CDR3 length is 14 residues. Germline CDR1 reads SGHDT; CDR2 reads YYEEEE. The V end was cut by 2 bases, the J end by 8 bases, with 14 bases between. The CDR3 coding sequence is TGTGCCAGCAGCTTCTTCTTACGGGGCGATGAGCAGTTCTTC. This encodes CASSFFLRGDEQFF.